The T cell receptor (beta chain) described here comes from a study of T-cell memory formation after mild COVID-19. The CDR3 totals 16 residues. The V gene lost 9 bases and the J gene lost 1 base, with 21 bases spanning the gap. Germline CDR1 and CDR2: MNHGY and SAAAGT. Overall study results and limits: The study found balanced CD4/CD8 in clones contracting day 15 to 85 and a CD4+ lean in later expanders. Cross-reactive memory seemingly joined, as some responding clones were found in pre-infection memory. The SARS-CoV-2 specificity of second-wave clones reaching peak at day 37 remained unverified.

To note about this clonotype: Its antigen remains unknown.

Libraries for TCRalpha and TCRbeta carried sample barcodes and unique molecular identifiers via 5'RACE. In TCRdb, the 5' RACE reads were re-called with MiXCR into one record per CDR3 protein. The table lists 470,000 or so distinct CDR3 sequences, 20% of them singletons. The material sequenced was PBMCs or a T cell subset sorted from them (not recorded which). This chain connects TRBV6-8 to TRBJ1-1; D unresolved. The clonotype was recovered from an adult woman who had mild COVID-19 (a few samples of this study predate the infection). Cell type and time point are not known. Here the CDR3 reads CASPRIKAVGNTEAFF. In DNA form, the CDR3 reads TGTGCCAGTCCCCGAATTAAGGCCGTGGGGAACACTGAAGCTTTCTTT.